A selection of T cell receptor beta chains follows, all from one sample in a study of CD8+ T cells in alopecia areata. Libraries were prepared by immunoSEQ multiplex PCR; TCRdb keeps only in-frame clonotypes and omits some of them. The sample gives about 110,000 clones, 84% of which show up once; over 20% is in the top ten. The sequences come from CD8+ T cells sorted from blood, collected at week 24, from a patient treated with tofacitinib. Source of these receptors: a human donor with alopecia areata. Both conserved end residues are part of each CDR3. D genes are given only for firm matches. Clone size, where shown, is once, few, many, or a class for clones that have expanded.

cdr3_nt: TGTGCCAGCAGCTTAGTGAAAATACGAACACTCAATGAAAAACTGTTTTTT
cdr3_aa: CASSLVKIRTLNEKLFF
j_call: TRBJ1-4
d_call: .
clone_size: .
v_call: TRBV7-9

cdr3_nt: TGCAGCGTTGATCGCCTAGCGGGGGGGCTCAGCACAGATACGCAGTATTTT
cdr3_aa: CSVDRLAGGLSTDTQYF
j_call: TRBJ2-3
d_call: TRBD2
clone_size: few
v_call: TRBV29-1

cdr3_nt: TGTGCCAGCAGCTCATCGGAATCACGGATGGCAGATACGCAGTATTTT
cdr3_aa: CASSSSESRMADTQYF
j_call: TRBJ2-3
d_call: .
clone_size: .
v_call: TRBV7-9

cdr3_nt: TGTGCCAGCAGCGTAATCGGGTCGGGGACAGATACGCAGTATTTT
cdr3_aa: CASSVIGSGTDTQYF
j_call: TRBJ2-3
d_call: .
clone_size: .
v_call: TRBV9

cdr3_nt: TGTGCCAGCAGCCAAGATCAGGTGCAAGAGACCCAGTACTTC
cdr3_aa: CASSQDQVQETQYF
j_call: TRBJ2-5
d_call: .
clone_size: .
v_call: TRBV14

cdr3_nt: TGTGCCAGCAGTGAATCGGCGGGATGGCACGAGCAGTACTTC
cdr3_aa: CASSESAGWHEQYF
j_call: TRBJ2-7
d_call: .
clone_size: .
v_call: TRBV2

cdr3_nt: TGTGCCAGCAGCGACGCACTAGCGGGGGGGTACAATGAGCAGTTCTTC
cdr3_aa: CASSDALAGGYNEQFF
j_call: TRBJ2-1
d_call: TRBD2
clone_size: .
v_call: TRBV5-6

cdr3_nt: TGTGCCAGCAGTTTGCCAGGGATGAACACTGAAGCTTTCTTT
cdr3_aa: CASSLPGMNTEAFF
j_call: TRBJ1-1
d_call: .
clone_size: .
v_call: TRBV27

cdr3_nt: TGTGCCAGCGGTGGCCAAGAGACCCAGTACTTC
cdr3_aa: CASGGQETQYF
j_call: TRBJ2-5
d_call: .
clone_size: .
v_call: TRBV25-1

cdr3_nt: TGTGCCAGCAGCTTAGTTGCCCTGACGAACACTGAAGCTTTCTTT
cdr3_aa: CASSLVALTNTEAFF
j_call: TRBJ1-1
d_call: .
clone_size: .
v_call: TRBV7-9

cdr3_nt: TGTGCCAGCAGCTCCCTTAGGGGGCCCTACAATGAGCAGTTCTTC
cdr3_aa: CASSSLRGPYNEQFF
j_call: TRBJ2-1
d_call: TRBD1
clone_size: .
v_call: TRBV7-9

cdr3_nt: TGTGCCAGCAGTTTAGTCAGGGACACTGAAGCTTTCTTT
cdr3_aa: CASSLVRDTEAFF
j_call: TRBJ1-1
d_call: .
clone_size: .
v_call: TRBV27

cdr3_nt: TGTGCCAGCAGCTTAGGGTCTAGCGGGGGATACAATGAGCAGTTCTTC
cdr3_aa: CASSLGSSGGYNEQFF
j_call: TRBJ2-1
d_call: TRBD2
clone_size: .
v_call: TRBV7-2

cdr3_nt: TGTGCCAGCAGGGAACTGGACGCCGGTAGGGAGCCCCAGCATTTT
cdr3_aa: CASRELDAGREPQHF
j_call: TRBJ1-5
d_call: .
clone_size: medium-sized
v_call: TRBV7-9

cdr3_nt: TGTGCCAGCAGTTTCCAAAAATTTAACGAGCAGTACTTC
cdr3_aa: CASSFQKFNEQYF
j_call: TRBJ2-7
d_call: .
clone_size: .
v_call: TRBV27

cdr3_nt: TGTGCCAGCAGTGAAGCCCCGGGACAGCTCAACTATGGCTACACCTTC
cdr3_aa: CASSEAPGQLNYGYTF
j_call: TRBJ1-2
d_call: TRBD1
clone_size: .
v_call: TRBV2

cdr3_nt: TGTGCCATCTCTTCCCTAGTAAACGTTTACAATGAGCAGTTCTTC
cdr3_aa: CAISSLVNVYNEQFF
j_call: TRBJ2-1
d_call: .
clone_size: .
v_call: TRBV10-3

cdr3_nt: TGTGCCAGTAGTATGTCCCGTGTGGAAGCTTTCTTT
cdr3_aa: CASSMSRVEAFF
j_call: TRBJ1-1
d_call: .
clone_size: .
v_call: TRBV19

cdr3_nt: TGCAGCGTCACCCTCTTAACAGCAGAAAATCCTCCCTACGAGCAGTACTTC
cdr3_aa: CSVTLLTAENPPYEQYF
j_call: TRBJ2-7
d_call: .
clone_size: few
v_call: TRBV29-1

cdr3_nt: TGTGCCAGCAGGGCCTCGATGTACGCGGGATTACAAGAGACCCAGTACTTC
cdr3_aa: CASRASMYAGLQETQYF
j_call: TRBJ2-5
d_call: .
clone_size: .
v_call: TRBV27

cdr3_nt: TGTGCCAGCAGCCCTACAGGTTACGAGCAGTACTTC
cdr3_aa: CASSPTGYEQYF
j_call: TRBJ2-7
d_call: .
clone_size: .
v_call: TRBV7-9

cdr3_nt: TGTGCCAGCAGTTACAGCCGGACAGGGAACACTGAAGCTTTCTTT
cdr3_aa: CASSYSRTGNTEAFF
j_call: TRBJ1-1
d_call: TRBD1
clone_size: once
v_call: TRBV6-5

cdr3_nt: TGTGCCAGCAGTTCCGGGACTAGCGGAGAGACCCAGTACTTC
cdr3_aa: CASSSGTSGETQYF
j_call: TRBJ2-5
d_call: TRBD2
clone_size: .
v_call: TRBV27

cdr3_nt: TGTGCCAGCAGGGACAGTTATGGCTACACCTTC
cdr3_aa: CASRDSYGYTF
j_call: TRBJ1-2
d_call: .
clone_size: .
v_call: TRBV2

cdr3_nt: TGTGCCAGCAGTCATACCACAGGGGGCGCGTACAATGAGCAGTTCTTC
cdr3_aa: CASSHTTGGAYNEQFF
j_call: TRBJ2-1
d_call: TRBD1
clone_size: .
v_call: TRBV27

cdr3_nt: TGTGCCGGCTCTCTAAGTGGGGTTCACACCGGGGAGCTGTTTTTT
cdr3_aa: CAGSLSGVHTGELFF
j_call: TRBJ2-2
d_call: .
clone_size: once
v_call: TRBV6-1

cdr3_nt: TGTGCCAGCAGCCGCGGCGGCACCATATATTTT
cdr3_aa: CASSRGGTIYF
j_call: TRBJ1-3
d_call: .
clone_size: .
v_call: TRBV5-4

cdr3_nt: TGTGCCACCGGTCCGGGACCCGGCTATGGCTACACCTTC
cdr3_aa: CATGPGPGYGYTF
j_call: TRBJ1-2
d_call: .
clone_size: .
v_call: TRBV19